This T cell receptor beta chain was found in a study of cytotoxic CD8 clonotypes in ibrutinib-treated CLL. Study-wide background: For this cohort, patients were roughly eleven relapsed/refractory and 15 treatment-naive, while 17 were IGHV unmutated. General observations from the study: Progressing and sustained-remission patients had different sampling times.

Germline V lookup: CDR1 LNHNV, CDR2 YYDKDF (reference sequence). The CDR3 has 14 amino acids. V was pared by 5 bases and J by 6 bases, with 10 bases of the junction left unmatched. Genomic DNA for TCR beta libraries, 2 to 2.5 micrograms, came from cryopreserved PBMCs. Depth targeted 1 in 200,000 to 1 in 1 million T cells, averaging 10x coverage per clonotype. Measured with immunoSEQ multiplex PCR; TCRdb has only the in-frame clones, and not every one. The table records about 200,000 clones, approximately 68% of them present only once. This clone was observed a single time. No antigen is known for it. This TCR derives from a human donor with chronic lymphocytic leukemia. The rearrangement joins TRBV15 to TRBJ2-7; TRBD2 matches 7 bases. The sequenced sample was PBMCs, obtained after 24 months of ibrutinib treatment. The CDR3 DNA reads as TGTGCCACCAGCTTCCAGCGGGATCGGGCCGAGCAGTACTTC. Translating gives CATSFQRDRAEQYF.